This T cell receptor beta chain was observed in a study of cytomegalovirus exposure and HLA in healthy donors. The study, taken as a whole, reports: Sequencing had likely introduced a cluster of highly shared sequence variants as an artifact. By HLA locus, TCR association rates varied in a later analysis, with DRB1 showing the most and HLA-C the fewest.

Amplification used 60 Vbeta primers and 13 Jbeta primers. Produced via immunoSEQ multiplex PCR; TCRdb's table is partial and in-frame only. Of approximately 220,000 clones listed, approximately 82% were seen once; the top ten hold over 0.55%. Comments on this clone: Its antigen is as yet unknown.

The source of this sequence is a young man in good health and CMV-seronegative. Input material: PBMCs.

The CDR3 DNA reads TGTGCCAGCAGCTCCCGCGGGGCTGAAGCTTTCTTT. It is translated as CASSSRGAEAFF. The gene calls are TRBV11-2 and TRBJ1-1; D is ambiguous. Trimming removed 4 bases at V and 6 bases at J, with 9 bases between. The CDR3 loop spans 12 amino acids. Per germline, CDR1 SGHAT and CDR2 FQNNGV. Drawing the rest from reference TRBV11-2 and TRBJ1-1, the complete variable domain is EAGVAQSPRYKIIEKRQSVAFWCNPISGHATLYWYQQILGQGPKLLIQFQNNGVVDDSQLPKDRFSAERLKGVDSTLKIQPAKLEDSAVYLCASSSRGAEAFFGQGTRLTVV.